Below, one T cell receptor beta chain is given with its context. Antigen specificity is unknown. The data were produced by immunoSEQ multiplex PCR, yet TCRdb's version contains in-frame clones alone and is incomplete. The sample has about 50,000 clones; roughly 80% are singletons. The time point: peripheral blood 6 weeks after treatment start. The study collected 1 to 8 samples per patient, pretreatment and on-treatment. The sample belongs to a study of PD-L1 blockade in urothelial cancer. Study details: Analyses used blood from 3 weeks (second dose) and 6 weeks after treatment start.

Regarding the study as a whole: Blood TCR clonality below the median before treatment was a predictor of better survival.

The sample was PBMCs, taken around atezolizumab (anti-PD-L1) treatment. The TCR was taken from a man in his sixties or seventies with urothelial cancer.

The CDR3 DNA reads TGCGCCATCCGGACAGGGGGCTTTGAGCAGTTCTTC. Translating it yields CAIRTGGFEQFF. The chain couples TRBV10-1 to TRBJ2-1; 11 bases map to TRBD1. CDR3 length: 12 residues. The trim removed 10 bases at V and 9 bases at J, leaving 5 bases unmatched. Per germline, CDR1 WNHNN and CDR2 SYGVQD (reference sequence).